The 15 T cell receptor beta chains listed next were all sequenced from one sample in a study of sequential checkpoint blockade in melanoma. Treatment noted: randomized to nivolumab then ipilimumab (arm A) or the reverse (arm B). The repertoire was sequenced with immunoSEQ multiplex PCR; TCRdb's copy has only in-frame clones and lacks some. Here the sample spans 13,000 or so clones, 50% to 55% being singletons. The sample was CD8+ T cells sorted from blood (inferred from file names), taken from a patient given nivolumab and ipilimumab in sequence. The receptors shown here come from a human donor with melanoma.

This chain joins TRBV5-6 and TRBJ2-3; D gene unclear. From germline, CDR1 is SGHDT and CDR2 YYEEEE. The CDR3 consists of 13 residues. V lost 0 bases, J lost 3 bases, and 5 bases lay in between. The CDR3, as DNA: TGTGCCAGCAGCTTGGAACTAACAGATACGCAGTATTTT. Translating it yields CASSLELTDTQYF.

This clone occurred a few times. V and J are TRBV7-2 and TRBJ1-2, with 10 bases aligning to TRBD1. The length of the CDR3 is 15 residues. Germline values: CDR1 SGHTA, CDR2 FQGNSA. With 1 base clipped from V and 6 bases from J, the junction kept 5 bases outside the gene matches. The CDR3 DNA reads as TGTGCCAGCAGCTTAGTTGGGACAGGGGTGGATGGCTACACCTTC. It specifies CASSLVGTGVDGYTF.

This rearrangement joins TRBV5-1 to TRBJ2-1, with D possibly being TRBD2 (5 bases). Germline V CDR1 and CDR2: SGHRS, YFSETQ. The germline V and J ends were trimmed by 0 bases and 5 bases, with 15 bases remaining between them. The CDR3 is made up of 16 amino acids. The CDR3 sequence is CASSLAVGVGDNEQFF. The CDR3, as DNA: TGCGCCAGCAGCTTGGCGGTGGGAGTCGGGGACAATGAGCAGTTCTTC.

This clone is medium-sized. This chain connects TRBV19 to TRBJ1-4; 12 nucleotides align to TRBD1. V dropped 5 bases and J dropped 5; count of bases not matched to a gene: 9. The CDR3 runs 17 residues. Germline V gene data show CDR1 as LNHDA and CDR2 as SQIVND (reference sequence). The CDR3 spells CASSARDRGRENEKLFF. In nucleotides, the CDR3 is TGTGCCAGTAGTGCCCGGGACAGGGGGCGAGAAAATGAAAAACTGTTTTTT.

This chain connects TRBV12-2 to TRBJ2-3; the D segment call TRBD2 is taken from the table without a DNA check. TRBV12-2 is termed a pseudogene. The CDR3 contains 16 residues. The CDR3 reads CASRLGGQTSTDTQYF. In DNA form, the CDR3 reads TGTGCAAGTCGCTTAGGAGGCCAAACTAGCACAGATACGCAGTATTTT.

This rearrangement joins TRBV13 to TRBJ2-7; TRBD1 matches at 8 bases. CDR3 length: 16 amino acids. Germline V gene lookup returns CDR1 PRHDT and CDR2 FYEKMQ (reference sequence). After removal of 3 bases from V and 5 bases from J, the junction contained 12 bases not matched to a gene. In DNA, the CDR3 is TGTGCCAGCAGCTTCCAGACGAAGGACAGGGCGGACGAGCAGTACTTC. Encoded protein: CASSFQTKDRADEQYF. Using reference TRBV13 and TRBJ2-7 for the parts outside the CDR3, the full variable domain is AAGVIQSPRHLIKEKRETATLKCYPIPRHDTVYWYQQGPGQDPQFLISFYEKMQSDKGSIPDRFSAQQFSDYHSELNMSSLELGDSALYFCASSFQTKDRADEQYFGPGTRLTVT.

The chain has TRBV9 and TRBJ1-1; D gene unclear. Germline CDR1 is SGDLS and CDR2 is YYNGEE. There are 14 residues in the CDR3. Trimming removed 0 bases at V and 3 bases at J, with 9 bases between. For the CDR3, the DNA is TGTGCCAGCAGCGTAGAAGGAGAGTACACTGAAGCTTTCTTT. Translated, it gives CASSVEGEYTEAFF.

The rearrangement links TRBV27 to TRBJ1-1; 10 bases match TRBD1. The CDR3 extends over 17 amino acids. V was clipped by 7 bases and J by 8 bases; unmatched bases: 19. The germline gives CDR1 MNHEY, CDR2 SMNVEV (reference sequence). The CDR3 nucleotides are TGTGCCAGCAAACACTCGGACAGGGGGGGGATTGGCAGGGAAGCTTTCTTT. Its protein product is CASKHSDRGGIGREAFF.

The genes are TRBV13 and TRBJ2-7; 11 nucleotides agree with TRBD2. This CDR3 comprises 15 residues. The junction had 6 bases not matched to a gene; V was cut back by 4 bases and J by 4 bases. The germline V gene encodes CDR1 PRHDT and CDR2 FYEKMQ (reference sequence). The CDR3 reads CASSSRTSGGYEQYF. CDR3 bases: TGTGCCAGCAGCTCCAGAACTAGCGGGGGTTACGAGCAGTACTTC.

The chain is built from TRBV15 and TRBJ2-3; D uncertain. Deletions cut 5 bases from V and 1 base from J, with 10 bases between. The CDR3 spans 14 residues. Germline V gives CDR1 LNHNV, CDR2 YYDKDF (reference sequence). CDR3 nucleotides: TGTGCCACCAGCCATGGAGAGGGCACAGATACGCAGTATTTT. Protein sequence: CATSHGEGTDTQYF. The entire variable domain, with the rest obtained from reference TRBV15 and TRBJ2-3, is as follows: DAMVIQNPRYQVTQFGKPVTLSCSQTLNHNVMYWYQQKSSQAPKLLFHYYDKDFNNEADTPDNFQSRRPNTSFCFLDIRSPGLGDTAMYLCATSHGEGTDTQYFGPGTRLTVL.

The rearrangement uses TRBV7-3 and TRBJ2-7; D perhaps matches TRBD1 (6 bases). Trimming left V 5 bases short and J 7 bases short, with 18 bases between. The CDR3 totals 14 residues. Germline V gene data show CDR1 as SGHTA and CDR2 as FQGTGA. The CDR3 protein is CASSPNTGSWEQYF. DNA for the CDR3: TGTGCCAGCAGCCCAAATACAGGGAGCTGGGAGCAGTACTTC.

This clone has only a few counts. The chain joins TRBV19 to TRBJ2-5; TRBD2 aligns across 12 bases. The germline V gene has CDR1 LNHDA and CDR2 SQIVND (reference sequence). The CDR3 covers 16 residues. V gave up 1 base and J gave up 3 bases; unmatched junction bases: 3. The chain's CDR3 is CASSIGWTSGKETQYF. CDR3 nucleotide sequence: TGTGCCAGTAGTATAGGTTGGACTAGCGGGAAAGAGACCCAGTACTTC.

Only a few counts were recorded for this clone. CDR3 in amino acids: CASSPTFSEETQYF. CDR3 DNA sequence: TGTGCCAGCAGCCCGACTTTTTCAGAAGAGACCCAGTACTTC. The chain employs TRBV7-8 and TRBJ2-5, with D hard to call. Trimming pared 5 bases from V and 3 bases from J, leaving 13 bases between. The V gene's germline CDR1 is SGHVS and CDR2 FQNEAQ. The CDR3 spans 14 residues.

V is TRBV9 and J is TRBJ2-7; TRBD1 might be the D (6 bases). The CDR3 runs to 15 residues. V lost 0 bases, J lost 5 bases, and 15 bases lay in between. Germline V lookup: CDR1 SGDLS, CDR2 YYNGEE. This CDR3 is CASSVEGSGVNEQYF. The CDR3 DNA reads TGTGCCAGCAGCGTAGAGGGGTCAGGGGTTAACGAGCAGTACTTC.

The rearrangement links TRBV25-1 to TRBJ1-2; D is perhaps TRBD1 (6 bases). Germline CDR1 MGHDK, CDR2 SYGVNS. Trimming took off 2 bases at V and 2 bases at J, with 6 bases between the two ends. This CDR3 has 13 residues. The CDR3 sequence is CASSEQGNYGYTF. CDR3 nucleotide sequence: TGTGCCAGCAGTGAACAGGGGAACTATGGCTACACCTTC.